What follows are 4 T cell receptor beta chains derived from one specimen sequenced in a study of post-analysis software for immune sequencing data. Overall study findings and caveats: There were several TRBV segments more frequent in patients than controls, and TRBV5-6, TRBV5-1 and TRBV20-1 were among them.

Unique-molecular-identifier-tagged TCR beta cDNA libraries were used. TCRdb analysed the PCR reads with MiXCR anew, one entry per CDR3 protein. This repertoire shows 800,000 to 950,000 distinct CDR3 sequences, about 53% found once; its top ten account for approximately 4.5%. These TCRs' antigens remain unknown. The sample taken for sequencing was blood. Receptor source: a girl aged 5 to 17 with multiple sclerosis.

The rearrangement uses TRBV10-2 and TRBJ2-7; possibly TRBD2 for D (6 bases). CDR1 is WSHSY and CDR2 is SAAADI in the germline V gene. V was cut by 6 bases and J by 1 base, with 16 bases left in between. The CDR3 is 15 residues long. CDR3 region: CASRAQDYKSYEQYF. The CDR3 DNA reads as TGCGCCAGCAGGGCCCAGGACTACAAATCCTACGAGCAGTACTTC.

The table lists this clonotype with a few counts. The chain uses TRBV20-1 and TRBJ2-3, with D unclear. Germline-derived CDR1 and CDR2 are DFQATT and SNEGSKA (reference sequence). The CDR3 is 11 residues long. V was pared by 1 base and J by 5 bases, with 4 bases between. The DNA for the CDR3 is TGCAGTGCTAGAGTGTTAGATACGCAGTATTTT. Translation: CSARVLDTQYF.

The gene calls are TRBV20-1 and TRBJ2-7; perhaps TRBD1 as D (6 bases). V gave up 5 bases and J gave up 6 bases, with 14 bases separating them. The germline V gene encodes CDR1 DFQATT and CDR2 SNEGSKA (reference sequence). This CDR3 has 12 amino acids. CDR3 coding DNA: TGCAGTGCTCAGGGGAAGGACACCGAGCAGTACTTC. Translating gives CSAQGKDTEQYF.

The chain combines TRBV20-1 with TRBJ1-6, with TRBD1 as a possible D gene (5 bases). V gave up 1 base and J gave up 10 bases, with 8 bases separating them. Germline-derived CDR1 and CDR2 are DFQATT and SNEGSKA (reference sequence). The CDR3 runs to 12 residues. The CDR3 nucleotides read TGCAGTGCTAGAGTGAGGGGCTCACCCCTCCACTTT. Translated: CSARVRGSPLHF.